This T cell receptor (beta chain) stems from a study of Ad26.COV2.S vaccination and SARS-CoV-2 variants. Sequencing was performed with immunoSEQ multiplex PCR; in TCRdb, only in-frame clones are kept and a portion is missing. The sample lists approximately 350,000 clones; roughly 84% were seen once. This sample's treatment: around 19 received Ad26.COV2.S at low or high dose, single or two shots; five or six received placebo; per-sample allocation not given. Samples came from day 63 after the first vaccine or placebo injection. An 18-55-year-old adult in Boston served as donor. Vaccine was an Ad26 vector expressing Wuhan-strain SARS-CoV-2 spike. J lost 4 bases, V lost 3 bases, and 1 base had no gene match. This CDR3 is built from 13 residues.

The sequence came from a person between 18 and 65 years old who received the Ad26.COV2.S COVID-19 vaccine or a placebo. This sequence joins TRBV12-3 or TRBV12-4 and TRBJ1-2; 8 bases are a match to TRBD1. Sequenced material: peripheral blood, taken in a trial of Ad26.COV2.S vaccine versus placebo. This CDR3 is CASSFDRGYGYTF. CDR3 nucleotide sequence: TGTGCCAGCAGTTTTGACAGGGGCTATGGCTACACCTTC.